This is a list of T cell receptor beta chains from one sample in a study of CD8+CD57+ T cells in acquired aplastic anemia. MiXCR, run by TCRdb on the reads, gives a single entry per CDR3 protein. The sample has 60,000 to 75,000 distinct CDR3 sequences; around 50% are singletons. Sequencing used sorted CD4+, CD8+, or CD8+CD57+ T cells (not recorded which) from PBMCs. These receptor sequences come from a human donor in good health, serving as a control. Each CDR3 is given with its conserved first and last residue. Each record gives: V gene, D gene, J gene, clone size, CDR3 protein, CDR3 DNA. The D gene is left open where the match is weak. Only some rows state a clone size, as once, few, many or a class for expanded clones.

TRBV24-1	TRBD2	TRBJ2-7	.	CATSDPGLAGVYEQYF	TGTGCCACCAGTGATCCGGGACTAGCGGGAGTGTACGAGCAGTACTTC
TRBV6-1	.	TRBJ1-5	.	CVSKLSTNSNQPQHF	TGTGTCAGCAAGTTATCCACAAATAGCAATCAGCCTCAGCATTTT
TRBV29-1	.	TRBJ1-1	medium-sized	CSDFRGSEAFF	TGCAGCGACTTCCGGGGGTCTGAAGCTTTCTTT
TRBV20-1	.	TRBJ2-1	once	CSASLGSSYNEQFF	TGCAGTGCCAGCCTAGGTAGCTCCTACAATGAGCAGTTCTTC
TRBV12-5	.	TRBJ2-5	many	CASGLGRETQYF	TGTGCTAGTGGTTTGGGGCGAGAGACCCAGTACTTC
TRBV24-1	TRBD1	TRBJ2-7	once	CATSVGDRGDEQYF	TGCGCCACCAGTGTCGGGGACAGGGGCGACGAGCAGTACTTC
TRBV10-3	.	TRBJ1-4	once	CATSEASQPEKLFF	TGTGCCACCAGTGAAGCGTCACAACCTGAAAAACTGTTTTTT
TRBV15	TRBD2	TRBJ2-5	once	CATSRGGTSGSGETQYF	TGTGCCACCAGCAGAGGGGGGACTAGCGGGAGTGGGGAGACCCAGTACTTC
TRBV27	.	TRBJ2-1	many	CASFRDQVDNEQFF	TGTGCCAGCTTCCGGGACCAGGTAGACAATGAGCAGTTCTTC
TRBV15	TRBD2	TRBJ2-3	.	CATSSLGGSGRTDTQYF	TGTGCCACCAGCAGCTTGGGTGGTAGCGGGAGAACAGATACGCAGTATTTT
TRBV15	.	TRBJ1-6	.	CATSVGQSYNSPLHF	TGTGCCACCAGCGTCGGACAAAGCTATAATTCACCCCTCCACTTT
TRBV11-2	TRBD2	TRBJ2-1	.	CASSLGLAGKDGEQFF	TGTGCCAGCAGCCTAGGACTAGCGGGAAAGGATGGTGAGCAGTTCTTC
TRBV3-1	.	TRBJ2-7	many	CASSQDGSSNEQYF	TGTGCCAGCAGCCAAGACGGCAGTTCCAACGAGCAGTACTTC
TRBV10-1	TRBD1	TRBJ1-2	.	CARSEAVKGARNYGYTF	TGCGCCAGGAGTGAAGCGGTGAAGGGGGCGCGTAACTATGGCTACACCTTC
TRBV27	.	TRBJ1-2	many	CASSKGANYGYTF	TGTGCCAGCAGTAAAGGTGCTAACTATGGCTACACCTTC
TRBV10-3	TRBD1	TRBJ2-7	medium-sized	CAISGSPGQETSYEQYF	TGTGCCATCAGTGGCAGTCCGGGACAGGAGACCTCCTACGAGCAGTACTTC
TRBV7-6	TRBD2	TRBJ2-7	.	CASSRGASGRWGEQYF	TGTGCCAGCAGCCGGGGGGCTAGCGGGAGATGGGGCGAGCAGTACTTC
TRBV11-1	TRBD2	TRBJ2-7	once	CASSVPVAGGPVLYEQYF	TGTGCTAGCAGCGTCCCGGTAGCGGGAGGGCCTGTACTTTACGAGCAGTACTTC
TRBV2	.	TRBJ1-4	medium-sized	CASEQGREKLFF	TGTGCCAGCGAACAGGGTCGAGAAAAACTGTTTTTT
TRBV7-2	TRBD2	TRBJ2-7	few	CASSFDSGSYEQYF	TGTGCCAGCAGCTTCGATAGCGGGAGCTACGAGCAGTACTTC
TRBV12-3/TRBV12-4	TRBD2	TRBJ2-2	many	CASSRTSGRTGELFF	TGTGCCAGCAGTCGGACTAGCGGAAGAACCGGGGAGCTGTTTTTT
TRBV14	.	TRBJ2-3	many	CASSLRQHSTDTQYF	TGTGCCAGCAGCCTCCGACAGCATAGCACAGATACGCAGTATTTT
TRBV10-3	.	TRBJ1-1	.	CATKDSTEAFF	TGTGCCACCAAGGACAGCACTGAAGCTTTCTTT
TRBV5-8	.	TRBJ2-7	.	CASGLTGLPYVQYF	TGTGCCAGCGGACTTACAGGGTTGCCCTACGTGCAGTACTTC
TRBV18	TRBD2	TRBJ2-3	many	CASSQTSGRGDTQYF	TGTGCCAGCTCACAGACTAGCGGGAGGGGAGATACGCAGTATTTT
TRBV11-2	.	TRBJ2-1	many	CASSSRGGVNNEQFF	TGTGCCAGCAGCTCACGTGGCGGAGTAAACAATGAGCAGTTCTTC
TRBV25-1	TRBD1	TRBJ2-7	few	CASRLGGGLGQGFNEQYF	TGTGCCAGCAGGCTAGGGGGAGGGTTGGGACAGGGCTTTAACGAGCAGTACTTC
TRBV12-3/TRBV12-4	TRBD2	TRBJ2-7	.	CASSLGGGVEQYF	TGTGCCAGCAGTTTGGGGGGGGGAGTCGAGCAGTACTTC
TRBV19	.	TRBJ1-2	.	CASIPSKNHYGYTF	TGTGCCAGTATCCCGAGCAAGAACCACTATGGCTACACCTTC
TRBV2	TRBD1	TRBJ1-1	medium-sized	CASSDRLDREAFF	TGTGCCAGCAGTGACCGTTTGGACAGGGAAGCTTTCTTT
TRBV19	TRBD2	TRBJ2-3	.	CASRSTSGILRTQYF	TGTGCCAGTAGGTCGACTAGCGGGATCCTTAGGACGCAGTATTTT
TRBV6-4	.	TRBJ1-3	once	CASSDYSTGNTIYF	TGTGCCAGCAGCGACTATTCTACTGGAAACACCATATATTTT
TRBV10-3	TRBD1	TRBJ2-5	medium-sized	CAISETRDRGETQYF	TGTGCCATCAGTGAGACTAGGGACAGGGGAGAGACCCAGTACTTC